This passage covers 9 T cell receptor beta chains from one sample sequenced in a study of CD8 T cells in Susac syndrome. RNA, at about 0.5 to 1 ug, was reverse transcribed with random hexamers. TCRdb re-analysed the immunoSEQ multiplex PCR reads in MiXCR, keeping a single row per CDR3 protein. The repertoire holds 95,000 to 150,000 distinct CDR3 sequences, over 90% seen once, with about 0.28% in the top ten. The sequencing sample was made of CD8+ T cells from PBMCs. The receptors stem from a human donor with Susac syndrome.

This rearrangement joins TRBV12-3 or TRBV12-4 to TRBJ1-1; 7 nucleotides agree with TRBD1. CDR3 length: 12 residues. V trimming: 7 bases; J trimming: 6 bases; junction bases outside the gene matches: 5. The CDR3 loop reads CASTFDRAEAFF. DNA of the CDR3: TGTGCCAGCACCTTTGACAGGGCTGAAGCTTTCTTT.

The chain has TRBV19 and TRBJ1-1, with D tentatively TRBD1 (6 bases). V was cut by 7 bases and J by 2 bases, with 17 bases left in between. This CDR3 comprises 15 residues. Germline V gene sequence: CDR1 LNHDA, CDR2 SQIVND (reference sequence). CDR3 loop: CASTPEDRSNTEAFF. CDR3 DNA: TGTGCCAGTACCCCCGAAGACAGGTCCAACACTGAAGCTTTCTTT.

V gene TRBV27 combines with J gene TRBJ1-2, with D possibly being TRBD1 (6 bases). Germline CDR1 and CDR2: MNHEY and SMNVEV (reference sequence). The CDR3 is 13 residues long. V dropped 6 bases and J dropped 7 bases, with 15 bases sitting between them. This CDR3 reads CASRGRGERGYTF. The CDR3 DNA sequence: TGTGCCAGCAGGGGCAGGGGTGAGCGTGGCTACACCTTC.

This chain connects TRBV7-2 to TRBJ2-7; TRBD1 is a possible D gene (7 bases). Between the trimmed V and J ends, which lost 1 base and 6 bases, there was a span of 16 bases. CDR3 length equals 15 residues. Germline V lookup: CDR1 SGHTA, CDR2 FQGNSA. Here the CDR3 DNA reads TGTGCCAGCAGCTTAGTTACCAGGGGGGACTCCGAGCAGTACTTC. Protein: CASSLVTRGDSEQYF.

V is TRBV29-1 and J is TRBJ2-2, with 13 nucleotides matching TRBD2. CDR1 SQVTM and CDR2 ANQGSEA come from the germline V gene. After removal of 4 bases from V and 1 base from J, the junction contained 3 bases not matched to a gene. The CDR3 loop spans 16 amino acids. The CDR3 here is CSVALAGGQNTGELFF. The CDR3 DNA sequence: TGCAGCGTTGCACTAGCGGGGGGGCAGAACACCGGGGAGCTGTTTTTT.

The chain couples TRBV29-1 to TRBJ2-7, with D possibly being TRBD1 (6 bases). Trimming left V 5 bases short and J 7 bases short, with 18 bases between. Germline V CDR1 and CDR2: SQVTM, ANQGSEA. CDR3 length: 13 residues. Here the CDR3 reads CSVSISGAWEQYF. DNA of the CDR3: TGCAGCGTTTCCATATCAGGGGCGTGGGAGCAGTACTTC.

The chain joins TRBV6-5 to TRBJ2-3; D gene uncertain. From germline, CDR1 is MNHEY and CDR2 SVGAGI. The CDR3 consists of 12 residues. V was shortened by 5 bases and J by 4 bases, with 7 bases between the two germline ends. The CDR3 DNA reads as TGTGCCAGCAGTCCCAATCCAGATACGCAGTATTTT. This gives the protein CASSPNPDTQYF.

The chain couples TRBV7-3 to TRBJ2-1; D is uncertain. There are 11 residues in the CDR3. Germline assignment: CDR1 SGHTA and CDR2 FQGTGA. Trimming took 4 bases from V and 10 from J, leaving 8 bases between them. The CDR3 nucleotides are TGTGCCAGCAGCTGGGGTACGGAGCAGTTCTTC. This translates into CASSWGTEQFF.

J is TRBJ2-1 and V is TRBV13; the match to TRBD2 covers 9 bases. CDR1 and CDR2 (germline): PRHDT, FYEKMQ (reference sequence). V lost 0 bases and J lost 8; bases outside the gene matches: 5. CDR3 length equals 15 residues. The CDR3 DNA reads TGTGCCAGCAGCTTAGGCCGCGGGGGGGCCTATGAGCAGTTCTTC. This sequence encodes CASSLGRGGAYEQFF.